The sequence of this TCR beta chain was determined in a study of blood T cell repertoires in COVID-19. Looking at the study overall: Spain, Italy and the United States supplied samples that represented acute and convalescent COVID-19.

Trimming took 5 bases from V and 0 from J, leaving 14 bases between them. The CDR3 consists of 17 residues. Germline CDR1 and CDR2: MNHNY and SVGAGI (reference sequence). In the original workflow: Amplification of reference gene primers was used by the study to estimate nucleated cell counts. Profiled with immunoSEQ multiplex PCR; TCRdb holds only in-frame clones, not every one. D and trimming come from the DNA, and the V and J calls and clone size come from that table. The sample carries some 110,000 clones, around 81% recorded once. The rearrangement links TRBV6-6 to TRBJ2-6, with D maybe TRBD2 (5 bases). This clonotype was sampled from a woman between 70 and 85 years old with acute or convalescent COVID-19. Material for sequencing was peripheral blood. The CDR3: CASSLFPRDSGANVLTF. CDR3 nucleotides: TGTGCCAGCAGTCTTTTCCCCCGGGACTCTGGGGCCAACGTCCTGACTTTC.